The 4 T cell receptor beta chains below come from one sample, sequenced in a study of technical replicates of blood from several donors (dated by TCRdb to about 2017). Receptor libraries were prepared by the immunoSEQ multiplex PCR assay. What TCRdb holds here is the immuneACCESS table cut down to in-frame rearrangements. Part of the clones is not present; checked against another copy, under half of the missing clones reflect an unresolved V gene, and the others are unexplained. In this sample the table shows about 75,000 clones, over 80% of which occur a single time. The leading ten clones occupy around 0.42% of the sample. The sample comprised T cells isolated from PBMCs. These receptors originate from a human donor in good health.

This clone was observed once. The rearrangement joins TRBV7-2 to TRBJ2-2; 13 bases match TRBD2. After removal of 6 bases from V and 5 bases from J, the junction contained 3 bases not matched to a gene. Germline assignment: CDR1 SGHTA and CDR2 FQGNSA. The CDR3 totals 15 residues. The CDR3 DNA reads as TGTGCCAGCAGTTGGACTAGCGGGAGTACCGGGGAGCTGTTTTTT. As protein: CASSWTSGSTGELFF. The variable domain in full, with the rest retrieved from reference TRBV7-2 and TRBJ2-2, is GAGVSQSPSNKVTEKGKDVELRCDPISGHTALYWYRQSLGQGLEFLIYFQGNSAPDKSGLPSDRFSAERTGGSVSTLTIQRTQQEDSAVYLCASSWTSGSTGELFFGEGSRLTVL.

This clone was found once. The chain links TRBV5-1 to TRBJ1-4; 9 bases fit TRBD1. The V segment lost 1 base and the J segment 7 bases; nucleotides outside the gene matches: 2. The V gene's germline CDR1 is SGHRS and CDR2 YFSETQ. The CDR3 is 14 residues long. The CDR3 reads CASSLTGGSEKLFF. CDR3 DNA sequence: TGCGCCAGCAGCTTGACAGGGGGCTCTGAAAAACTGTTTTTT.

V usage is TRBV19 and J usage is TRBJ1-2, with 7 bases identical to TRBD1. The V segment lost 4 bases and the J segment 0 bases; nucleotides outside the gene matches: 11. CDR1 and CDR2 (germline): LNHDA, SQIVND (reference sequence). The CDR3 is made up of 17 amino acids. The CDR3: CASSTVWTGGTNYGYTF. The DNA of the CDR3 is TGTGCCAGTAGTACCGTCTGGACAGGCGGAACTAACTATGGCTACACCTTC. Full variable domain (rest looked up from reference TRBV19 and TRBJ1-2): DGGITQSPKYLFRKEGQNVTLSCEQNLNHDAMYWYRQDPGQGLRLIYYSQIVNDFQKGDIAEGYSVSREKKESFPLTVTSAQKNPTAFYLCASSTVWTGGTNYGYTFGSGTRLTVV.

The chain is built from TRBV6-5 and TRBJ1-2, with D hard to call. V was clipped by 0 bases and J by 4 bases, with 15 bases between them. There are 16 residues in the CDR3. Germline V CDR1 and CDR2: MNHEY, SVGAGI. CDR3 sequence: CASSYSSYYERYGYTF. The CDR3 DNA sequence: TGTGCCAGCAGTTACTCGTCCTATTATGAGCGCTATGGCTACACCTTC.